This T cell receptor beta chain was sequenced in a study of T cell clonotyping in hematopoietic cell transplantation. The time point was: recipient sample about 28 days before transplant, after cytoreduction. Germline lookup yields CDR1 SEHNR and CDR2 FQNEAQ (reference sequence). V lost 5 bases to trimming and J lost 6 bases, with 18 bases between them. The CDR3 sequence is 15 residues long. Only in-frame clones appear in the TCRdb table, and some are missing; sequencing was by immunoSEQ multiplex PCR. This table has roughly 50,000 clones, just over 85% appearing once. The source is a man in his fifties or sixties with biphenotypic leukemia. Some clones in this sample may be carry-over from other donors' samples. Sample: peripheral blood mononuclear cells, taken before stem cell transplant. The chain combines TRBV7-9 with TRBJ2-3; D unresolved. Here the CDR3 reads CASSPLSPHVDTQYF. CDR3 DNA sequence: TGTGCCAGCAGCCCGCTATCTCCCCACGTCGATACGCAGTATTTT. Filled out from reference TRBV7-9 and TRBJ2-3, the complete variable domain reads DTGVSQNPRHKITKRGQNVTFRCDPISEHNRLYWYRQTLGQGPEFLTYFQNEAQLEKSRLLSDRFSAERPKGSFSTLEIQRTEQGDSAMYLCASSPLSPHVDTQYFGPGTRLTVL.